Sequencing of this TCR beta chain was carried out in a study of cytomegalovirus exposure and HLA in healthy donors. The count of this clone is one. The PCR was carried out with 60 Vbeta primers and 13 Jbeta primers. TCRdb keeps only in-frame clones here, not all; method: immunoSEQ multiplex PCR. Here the sample spans some 200,000 clones, approximately 88% being singletons. This CDR3 contains 13 residues. The V end was cut by 7 bases, the J end by 4 bases, with 14 bases between. Germline CDR1 and CDR2: SNHLY and FYNNEI. The chain joins TRBV2 to TRBJ2-7, with D possibly being TRBD1 (7 bases). The receptor comes from a woman in her fifties or sixties in good health and CMV-seropositive. The sample was PBMCs. Here the CDR3 DNA reads TGTGCCAGCACGGCAGGGGGGCCTTACGAGCAGTACTTC. Amino acids: CASTAGGPYEQYF.